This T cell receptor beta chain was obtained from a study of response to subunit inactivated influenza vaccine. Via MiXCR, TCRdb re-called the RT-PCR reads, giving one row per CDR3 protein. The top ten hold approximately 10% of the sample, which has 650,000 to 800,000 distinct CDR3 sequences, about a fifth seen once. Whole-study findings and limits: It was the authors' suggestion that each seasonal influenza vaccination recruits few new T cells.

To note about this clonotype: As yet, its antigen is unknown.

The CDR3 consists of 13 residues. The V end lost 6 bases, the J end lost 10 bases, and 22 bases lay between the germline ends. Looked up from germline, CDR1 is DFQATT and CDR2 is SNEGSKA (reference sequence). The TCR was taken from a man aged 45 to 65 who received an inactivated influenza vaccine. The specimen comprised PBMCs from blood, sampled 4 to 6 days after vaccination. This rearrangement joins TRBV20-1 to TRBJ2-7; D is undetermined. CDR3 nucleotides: TGCAGTGCGGTGGACCATCAAAAAGCTGAACAGTACTTC. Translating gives CSAVDHQKAEQYF.